This T cell receptor beta chain comes out of a study of cytomegalovirus exposure and HLA in healthy donors. In germline, CDR1 is MNHNS, CDR2 SASEGT. The CDR3 totals 14 residues. The V end was cut by 5 bases, the J end by 7 bases, with 15 bases between. The PCR made use of 60 Vbeta and 13 Jbeta primers. The protocol was immunoSEQ multiplex PCR, while the TCRdb copy is restricted to in-frame clones and leaves out a portion. Its table records some 60,000 clones. Study-level findings and limits: A later analysis showed TCR association rates differing by HLA locus, peaking at DRB1 and lowest at HLA-C.

Of note for this clone: Its antigen remains unidentified.

The TCR comes from a man between 25 and 39 years old in good health and CMV-seropositive. Sequences were obtained from PBMCs. The chain has TRBV6-1 and TRBJ2-1; no definite D call. CDR3 bases: TGTGCCAGCAGTTTCCAGTCCGCGGCGAATGAGCAGTTCTTC. The encoded protein is CASSFQSAANEQFF.